This T cell receptor beta chain was captured in a study of monozygotic twins with cystic fibrosis. The CDR3 sequence is 12 residues long. The germline gives CDR1 SGHDN, CDR2 FVKESK. V gave up 4 bases and J gave up 14 bases, with 16 bases separating them. Concerning this clone: Its antigen is currently unknown.

Study outcomes and limitations: Clonality was generally low (median approximately 0.0094), higher in the most severe patients.

The protocol was immunoSEQ multiplex PCR, while the TCRdb copy is restricted to in-frame clones and leaves out a portion. Among tens of thousands of clones listed, approximately 90% were seen once. Material for sequencing was blood. The genes are TRBV14 and TRBJ2-3; D is unclear. The receptor was derived from a girl between 2 and 10 years old with cystic fibrosis. CDR3 sequence: CASSLAGSAPYF. The CDR3 coding sequence is TGTGCCAGCAGCCTGGCAGGCTCAGCCCCGTATTTT.